The clone carrying this TCR beta chain was counted ten times or more. The CDR3 has 15 amino acids. The ends were cut back, 5 bases at V and 0 bases at J, with 11 bases in the middle. CDR1 SGHAT and CDR2 FQNNGV come from the germline V gene. MiXCR, applied by TCRdb to the reads, yields one record per CDR3 protein. The table records roughly 150,000 distinct CDR3 sequences, around 24% of them present only once. The sample comes from a study of T cell repertoires in cytomegalovirus infection. Study-wide background: CMV infection together with matching HLA type was indicated by public TCR beta signatures.

Sequenced input: PBMCs. The TCR sequence derives from a human donor in good health (CMV status not recorded). Some clones in this sample may be carry-over from other donors' samples. The rearrangement uses TRBV11-2 and TRBJ2-1; perhaps TRBD2 as D (5 bases). For the CDR3, the DNA is TGTGCCAGCAGCGCCAGCGGAAGCTCCTACAATGAGCAGTTCTTC. This sequence encodes CASSASGSSYNEQFF.